The T cell receptor (beta chain) under discussion was sequenced for a study of T cell responses to AZD1222 COVID-19 vaccine. General study points: Recipients of AZD1222 seropositive at baseline numbered only 5 or 6.

Assay used: immunoSEQ multiplex PCR; TCRdb lists only in-frame clones, some missing. Of under 150,000 clones detected, 70% to 90% appear once; the ten largest clones hold roughly 3.7%. With 1 base removed from V and 1 base from J, the gap between germline ends came to 11 bases. The CDR3 has 16 residues. Germline values: CDR1 SGHVS, CDR2 FQNEAQ. Notes on this clone: Its antigen is unidentified.

The receptor's source is an adult in good health. The chain carries TRBV7-8 and TRBJ1-5; D remains ambiguous. Sequenced material: peripheral blood, taken on day 0 of MenACWY control vaccination. This chain's CDR3 is CASSLEGVGSNQPQHF. CDR3 nucleotides: TGTGCCAGCAGCTTAGAGGGAGTGGGGAGCAATCAGCCCCAGCATTTT.